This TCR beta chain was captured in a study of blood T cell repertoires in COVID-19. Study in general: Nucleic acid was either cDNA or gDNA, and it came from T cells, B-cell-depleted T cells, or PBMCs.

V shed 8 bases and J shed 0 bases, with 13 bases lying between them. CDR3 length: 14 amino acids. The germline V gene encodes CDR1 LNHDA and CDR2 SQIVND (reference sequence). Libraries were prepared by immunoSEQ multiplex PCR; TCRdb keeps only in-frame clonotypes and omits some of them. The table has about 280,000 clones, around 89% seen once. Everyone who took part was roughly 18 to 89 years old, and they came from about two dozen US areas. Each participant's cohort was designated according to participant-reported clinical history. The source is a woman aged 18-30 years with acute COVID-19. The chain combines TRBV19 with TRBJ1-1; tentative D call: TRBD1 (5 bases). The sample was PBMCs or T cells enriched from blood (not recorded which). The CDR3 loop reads CASEAGHMNTEAFF. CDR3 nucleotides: TGTGCCAGTGAAGCCGGACACATGAACACTGAAGCTTTCTTT.